This T cell receptor beta chain was captured in a study of cytomegalovirus exposure and HLA in healthy donors. Study outcomes and limitations: Indistinguishability led to the exclusion of some V segments, TRBV6-2 and TRBV6-3 included. Researchers reported that a few CMV-associated chains were confirmed in vitro as CMV antigen-specific.

The primer mix had 60 Vbeta and 13 Jbeta primers. Generated by immunoSEQ multiplex PCR, the TCRdb table keeps only in-frame clones and is missing some. There are 50,000 or so clones in the sample; around 80% occur only once, and under 2.5% lies in the top ten. V was pared by 3 bases and J by 7 bases, with 14 bases of the junction left unmatched. Germline values: CDR1 WSHSY, CDR2 SAAADI. This CDR3 has 17 amino acids. As for this clone: Its antigen remains unknown.

J is TRBJ1-2 and V is TRBV10-2; TRBD1 matches 10 bases. Material: PBMCs. This TCR was sampled from a boy between 10 and 17 years old in good health and CMV-seropositive. The CDR3 nucleotides are TGCGCCAGCAGTGAAGAAATGGACAGGGGGTTCTTCAGTGGCTACACCTTC. This encodes CASSEEMDRGFFSGYTF.